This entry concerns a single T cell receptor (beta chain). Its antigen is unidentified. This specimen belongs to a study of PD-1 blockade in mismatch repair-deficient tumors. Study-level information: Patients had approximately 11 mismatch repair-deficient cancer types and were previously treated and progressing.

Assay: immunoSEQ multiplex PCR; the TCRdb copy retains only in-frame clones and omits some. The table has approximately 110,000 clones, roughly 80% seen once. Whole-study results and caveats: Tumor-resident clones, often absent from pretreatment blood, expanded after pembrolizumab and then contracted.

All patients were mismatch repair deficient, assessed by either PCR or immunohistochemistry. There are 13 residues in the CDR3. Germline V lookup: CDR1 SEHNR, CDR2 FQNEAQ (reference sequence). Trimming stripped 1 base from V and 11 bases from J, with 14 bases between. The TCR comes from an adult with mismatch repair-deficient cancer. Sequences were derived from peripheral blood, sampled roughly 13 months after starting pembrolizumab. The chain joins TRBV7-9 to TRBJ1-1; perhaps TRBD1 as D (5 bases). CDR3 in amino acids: CASSLGLSWGAFF. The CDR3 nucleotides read TGTGCCAGCAGCTTAGGACTGTCGTGGGGGGCTTTCTTT.